Following are 18 T cell receptor beta chains from one sample sequenced in a study of blood T cell repertoires in COVID-19. Some clones are missing from TCRdb's copy, which holds only in-frame ones; the method was immunoSEQ multiplex PCR. There are tens of thousands of clones in the sample; 85% to 90% occur only once, and about 2.5% lies in the top ten. Sequencing input: peripheral blood. These receptor sequences come from a human donor in a cohort sampled during active COVID-19.

The CDR3 is CASSINTRLRDTYEQYF. The CDR3 DNA reads as TGTGCCAGTAGTATAAATACCCGGCTGCGAGACACGTACGAGCAGTACTTC. The chain uses TRBV19 and TRBJ2-7; D is ambiguous. The V end was cut by 2 bases, the J end by 4 bases, with 21 bases between. The CDR3 length is 17 residues. Germline CDR1 and CDR2: LNHDA and SQIVND (reference sequence). Complete variable domain (other parts from reference TRBV19 and TRBJ2-7): DGGITQSPKYLFRKEGQNVTLSCEQNLNHDAMYWYRQDPGQGLRLIYYSQIVNDFQKGDIAEGYSVSREKKESFPLTVTSAQKNPTAFYLCASSINTRLRDTYEQYFGPGTRLTVT.

The rearrangement uses TRBV5-1 and TRBJ2-7; tentatively, D is TRBD2 (6 bases). The CDR3 runs 15 residues. Germline V gene lookup returns CDR1 SGHRS and CDR2 YFSETQ. Trimming left V 0 bases short and J 0 bases short, with 10 bases between. CDR3 residues: CASSLGGEISYEQYF. The CDR3 nucleotides read TGCGCCAGCAGCTTGGGGGGGGAGATCTCCTACGAGCAGTACTTC.

The V gene is TRBV2, the J gene TRBJ2-1, with 9 bases that match TRBD2. Looked up from germline, CDR1 is SNHLY and CDR2 is FYNNEI. With V trimmed by 8 bases and J by 3 bases, 5 bases remained unmatched. This CDR3 is built from 14 residues. The CDR3 loop is CASRSGGFYNEQFF. DNA of the CDR3: TGTGCCAGCCGTAGCGGGGGATTCTACAATGAGCAGTTCTTC.

The CDR3 spells CASSVALDTQYF. The CDR3 nucleotides are TGTGCCAGCAGCGTAGCTTTAGATACGCAGTATTTT. The chain combines TRBV9 with TRBJ2-3; no firm D call. The V and J ends lost 0 bases and 5 bases respectively, with 4 bases between them. This CDR3 has 12 residues. CDR1 is SGDLS and CDR2 is YYNGEE in the germline V gene.

The chain joins TRBV12-5 to TRBJ1-5; possible D gene TRBD1, 5 bases. CDR3 length: 17 residues. V was pared by 6 bases and J by 0 bases, with 18 bases between. Germline loops: CDR1 LGHNT, CDR2 FRNRAP. CDR3 sequence reads: CASGVGGELYSNQPQHF. The CDR3, as DNA: TGTGCTAGTGGGGTCGGGGGGGAGCTTTATAGCAATCAGCCCCAGCATTTT.

The DNA for the CDR3 is TGTGCCAGCAAGGACAGGCCGGATTCACCCCTCCACTTT. Encoded protein: CASKDRPDSPLHF. The chain has TRBV19 and TRBJ1-6; 7 bases line up with TRBD1. The germline CDR1 and CDR2 sequences are LNHDA and SQIVND (reference sequence). This CDR3 is built from 13 residues. V lost 9 bases and J lost 8; bases outside the gene matches: 7. The complete variable domain, with remaining parts taken from reference TRBV19 and TRBJ1-6, reads DGGITQSPKYLFRKEGQNVTLSCEQNLNHDAMYWYRQDPGQGLRLIYYSQIVNDFQKGDIAEGYSVSREKKESFPLTVTSAQKNPTAFYLCASKDRPDSPLHFGNGTRLTVT.

The chain couples TRBV4-1 to TRBJ1-2, with 10 bases fitting TRBD1. Per the germline V gene, CDR1 is MGHRA and CDR2 is YSYEKL. The CDR3 has 16 amino acids. V lost 4 bases and J lost 4; bases outside the gene matches: 9. CDR3 in DNA: TGCGCCAGCAGCCCACAGGGACAGGGGACACCCTATGGCTACACCTTC. As protein: CASSPQGQGTPYGYTF.

V usage is TRBV10-1 and J usage is TRBJ2-2, with 12 nucleotides matching TRBD1. The CDR3 spans 18 residues. Germline CDR1 reads WNHNN; CDR2 reads SYGVQD (reference sequence). The trim removed 5 bases at V and 6 bases at J, leaving 13 bases unmatched. The CDR3 loop reads CASSSGTGGRRFPGELFF. The CDR3 nucleotides are TGCGCCAGCAGTTCCGGGACAGGGGGCAGGAGGTTTCCCGGGGAGCTGTTTTTT.

This clone was observed once. V and J are TRBV15 and TRBJ1-6, with TRBD1 matching 7 bases. Losses at the gene ends were 0 bases for V and 7 bases for J; bases not matched to a gene: 6. CDR3 length equals 16 residues. The germline V gene encodes CDR1 LNHNV and CDR2 YYDKDF (reference sequence). The CDR3 nucleotides read TGTGCCACCAGCAGAGATCCAGGGGGTGTAAATTCACCCCTCCACTTT. It yields the protein CATSRDPGGVNSPLHF.

The chain is built from TRBV14 and TRBJ1-2, with D tentatively TRBD1 (6 bases). The CDR3 totals 14 residues. Germline assignment: CDR1 SGHDN and CDR2 FVKESK. V was shortened by 1 base and J by 7 bases, with 13 bases between the two germline ends. In nucleotides, the CDR3 is TGTGCCAGCAGCCAAGGAGGGGGTTCCAGTGGCTACACCTTC. It is translated as CASSQGGGSSGYTF.

The count of this clone is one. The V call is TRBV28, the J call TRBJ2-7, with TRBD1 matching 7 bases. The V gene's germline CDR1 is MDHEN and CDR2 SYDVKM. The CDR3 has 13 amino acids. V shed 4 bases and J 4 bases; nucleotides not matched to a gene: 4. The CDR3 here is CASSWGRGYEQYF. CDR3 sequence (DNA): TGTGCCAGCAGTTGGGGCAGGGGGTACGAGCAGTACTTC.

V is TRBV21-1 and J is TRBJ1-2; the table gives TRBD1 as D, unverified against the DNA. TRBV21-1 is flagged as a pseudogene. The CDR3 totals 16 residues. Here the CDR3 reads CARLTLSGQRSYGYTF. DNA for the CDR3: TGTGCCAGACTAACACTTTCGGGACAGAGATCCTATGGCTACACCTTC.

The chain links TRBV19 to TRBJ2-5; TRBD2 agrees at 7 bases. The length of the CDR3 is 16 residues. Germline CDR1 and CDR2: LNHDA and SQIVND (reference sequence). With V trimmed by 2 bases and J by 4 bases, 10 bases remained unmatched. As DNA, the CDR3 is TGTGCCAGTAGTATACCACGGACCTCGGGGGGAGAGACCCAGTACTTC. Protein product: CASSIPRTSGGETQYF.

The chain is built from TRBV5-5 and TRBJ2-1, with 11 bases aligning to TRBD2. There are 16 residues in the CDR3. The germline gives CDR1 SGHKS, CDR2 YYEKEE (reference sequence). V lost 4 bases, J lost 0 bases, and 3 bases stayed unmatched. CDR3 coding DNA: TGTGCCAGCAGCGTGACTAGCGGGGTCTCCTACAATGAGCAGTTCTTC. It yields the protein CASSVTSGVSYNEQFF. Looking up the rest from reference TRBV5-5 and TRBJ2-1 gives the full variable domain: DAGVTQSPTHLIKTRGQQVTLRCSPISGHKSVSWYQQVLGQGPQFIFQYYEKEERGRGNFPDRFSARQFPNYSSELNVNALLLGDSALYLCASSVTSGVSYNEQFFGPGTRLTVL.

V usage is TRBV28 and J usage is TRBJ1-4; D perhaps matches TRBD1 (5 bases). The CDR3 extends over 14 amino acids. Trimming cost V 5 bases and J 6 bases, with 13 bases left between them. CDR1 is MDHEN and CDR2 is SYDVKM in the germline V gene. The CDR3 sequence: CASSLGAWHEKLFF. The DNA of the CDR3 is TGTGCCAGCAGTCTAGGGGCATGGCATGAAAAACTGTTTTTT.

This clone occurred once. The chain joins TRBV7-2 to TRBJ1-2, with 7 bases that match TRBD1. The length of the CDR3 is 15 residues. Germline-derived CDR1 and CDR2 are SGHTA and FQGNSA. Unmatched junction bases numbered 11, after V lost 5 bases and J lost 5 bases. The CDR3 spells CASSTSGTEVYGYTF. Here the CDR3 DNA reads TGTGCCAGCAGCACCTCCGGGACAGAAGTATATGGCTACACCTTC.

The CDR3 DNA follows: TGTGCCAGCAGCGGCGGGACAGCGTCCAAAATCTTTAGCTACGAGCAGTACTTC. Protein: CASSGGTASKIFSYEQYF. The V gene is TRBV5-6, the J gene TRBJ2-7, with a possible D match to TRBD1 (7 bases). The CDR3 is 18 amino acids. The V gene lost 4 bases and the J gene lost 3 bases, with 26 bases spanning the gap. Germline V lookup: CDR1 SGHDT, CDR2 YYEEEE.

The chain recombines TRBV18 with TRBJ2-3, with 8 bases lining up with TRBD1. The germline V gene has CDR1 KGHSH and CDR2 LQKENI. This CDR3 contains 15 residues. J lost 4 bases, V lost 6 bases, and 9 bases had no gene match. The CDR3 DNA is TGTGCCAGCTCGCCTCAGGGGGCAGAAGCAGATACGCAGTATTTT. It yields the protein CASSPQGAEADTQYF.